Listed here are 30 T cell receptor beta chains from one sample, sequenced in a study of cytomegalovirus exposure and HLA in healthy donors. Both 60 Vbeta primers and 13 Jbeta primers went into the PCR. Produced via immunoSEQ multiplex PCR; TCRdb's table is partial and in-frame only. The sample contains some 150,000 clones, 70% to 80% of which appear only once. The sequenced material came from PBMCs. These receptor sequences come from a man aged 35 to 55 in good health and CMV-seronegative.

The gene calls are TRBV10-3 and TRBJ2-3, with D perhaps TRBD2 (6 bases). This CDR3 region has 14 residues. Germline CDR1 is ENHRY and CDR2 is SYGVKD. V was trimmed by 6 bases and J by 6 bases, leaving 16 bases between them. This chain's CDR3 is CAIRPGLGGDTQYF. The DNA for the CDR3 is TGTGCCATCAGACCGGGACTGGGTGGCGATACGCAGTATTTT.

The chain recombines TRBV5-4 with TRBJ1-1; 7 positions agree with TRBD1. V lost 0 bases to trimming and J lost 4 bases; unmatched junction nucleotides: 6. CDR3 length: 15 amino acids. CDR1 SGHNT and CDR2 YYREEE come from the germline V gene (reference sequence). CDR3 in amino acids: CASSLATGIFTEAFF. CDR3 nucleotide sequence: TGTGCCAGCAGCTTGGCGACAGGGATCTTCACTGAAGCTTTCTTT.

The J gene is TRBJ2-7, the V gene TRBV5-4, with 9 bases aligning to TRBD1. The CDR3 is 12 amino acids. The germline CDR1 and CDR2 sequences are SGHNT and YYREEE (reference sequence). The V segment lost 4 bases and the J segment 13 bases; nucleotides outside the gene matches: 9. The CDR3 is CASSTTGGPLYF. The DNA of the CDR3 is TGTGCCAGCAGCACCACAGGGGGCCCCCTCTACTTC. The full variable domain, in which reference TRBV5-4 and TRBJ2-7 provide the parts outside the CDR3, is ETGVTQSPTHLIKTRGQQVTLRCSSQSGHNTVSWYQQALGQGPQFIFQYYREEENGRGNFPPRFSGLQFPNYSSELNVNALELDDSALYLCASSTTGGPLYFGPGTRLTVT.

This chain connects TRBV13 to TRBJ2-1; 9 bases fit TRBD1. Germline assignment: CDR1 PRHDT and CDR2 FYEKMQ (reference sequence). V was pared by 1 base and J by 10 bases, with 8 bases of the junction left unmatched. The CDR3 runs 15 residues. DNA of the CDR3: TGTGCCAGCAGCTTAGCCGGGACAGGGTTCGGGGAGCAGTTCTTC. Its translation is CASSLAGTGFGEQFF.

The rearrangement uses TRBV7-9 and TRBJ2-2; D is unclear. Trimming removed 8 bases from V and 6 bases from J, with 10 bases in between. Germline CDR1 SEHNR, CDR2 FQNEAQ (reference sequence). CDR3 size: 12 residues. The CDR3 sequence: CASLFEAGELFF. The CDR3 DNA reads as TGTGCCAGCCTTTTCGAGGCCGGGGAGCTGTTTTTT.

This clone was detected once. The chain carries TRBV7-6 and TRBJ2-5; the D gene is possibly TRBD2 (5 bases). Trimming removed 5 bases at V and 2 bases at J, with 12 bases between. The CDR3 has 14 amino acids. Germline values: CDR1 SGHVS, CDR2 FNYEAQ. As DNA, the CDR3 is TGTGCCAGCAGCGAAGACGGACTTCAAGAGACCCAGTACTTC. It encodes CASSEDGLQETQYF.

The chain combines TRBV7-2 with TRBJ2-3; 11 nucleotides line up with TRBD1. This CDR3 comprises 16 residues. V shed 5 bases and J 6 bases; nucleotides not matched to a gene: 10. CDR1 SGHTA and CDR2 FQGNSA come from the germline V gene. For the CDR3, the DNA is TGTGCCAGCAGCCAAGGCCGGGACAGGGGGTGGGATACGCAGTATTTT. This encodes CASSQGRDRGWDTQYF.

In this sample, this clone turned up a few times. The V gene is TRBV5-1, the J gene TRBJ2-7; D gene ambiguous. The CDR3 consists of 14 residues. Germline loops: CDR1 SGHRS, CDR2 YFSETQ. The CDR3 loop reads CVFFKQKAAYEQYF. CDR3 coding DNA: TGCGTTTTTTTCAAGCAGAAGGCGGCATACGAGCAGTACTTC.

The chain uses TRBV25-1 and TRBJ2-7, with a weak D call TRBD2 (5 bases). Germline V gene sequence: CDR1 MGHDK, CDR2 SYGVNS. The germline V and J ends were trimmed by 4 bases and 6 bases, with 19 bases remaining between them. The CDR3 loop spans 15 amino acids. CDR3 bases: TGTGCCAGCAGTGCACGACATTGGGAGCATGGCGAGCAGTACTTC. This encodes CASSARHWEHGEQYF.

The chain couples TRBV5-1 to TRBJ1-2, with D possibly being TRBD1 (6 bases). The germline V gene encodes CDR1 SGHRS and CDR2 YFSETQ. The germline V and J ends were trimmed by 4 bases and 7 bases, with 11 bases remaining between them. The CDR3 contains 12 residues. This chain's CDR3 is CASSTGSVGYTF. DNA of the CDR3: TGCGCCAGCAGCACAGGGAGCGTTGGCTACACCTTC.

The genes are TRBV27 and TRBJ1-2; D gene ambiguous. CDR1 is MNHEY and CDR2 is SMNVEV in the germline V gene (reference sequence). V shed 1 base and J shed 2 bases, with 11 bases lying between them. The CDR3 extends over 15 amino acids. CDR3 DNA sequence: TGTGCCAGCAGTTTATATGCGGGCCCGAACTATGGCTACACCTTC. It codes for CASSLYAGPNYGYTF.

The chain combines TRBV9 with TRBJ2-5; 7 bases align to TRBD2. The germline CDR1 and CDR2 sequences are SGDLS and YYNGEE. V was clipped by 1 base and J by 1 base; unmatched bases: 7. This CDR3 spans 16 amino acids. The CDR3 is CASSVLGSGAQETQYF. The CDR3 DNA follows: TGTGCCAGCAGCGTACTAGGGAGCGGGGCCCAAGAGACCCAGTACTTC.

This chain links TRBV28 with TRBJ2-1; the match to TRBD2 covers 10 bases. The CDR3 totals 16 residues. Germline V gene lookup returns CDR1 MDHEN and CDR2 SYDVKM. J was trimmed by 4 bases and V by 5 bases; bases with no gene match: 8. The CDR3 loop is CASSPFTSGTYNEQFF. Here the CDR3 DNA reads TGTGCCAGCAGTCCGTTCACTAGCGGGACGTACAATGAGCAGTTCTTC.

Comments on this clone: Sequence at one end of the junction differs from germline and may be a read error. This rearrangement joins TRBV7-9 to TRBJ2-7, with 10 bases aligning to TRBD1. The CDR3 consists of 17 residues. Germline loops: CDR1 SEHNR, CDR2 FQNEAQ (reference sequence). CDR3 DNA sequence: TGTTCCAGCAGCTCCGATTACCGGGACAGGGGAGGAGTCGAGCAGTACTTC. Translation gives CSSSSDYRDRGGVEQYF.

This rearrangement joins TRBV5-1 to TRBJ2-2; possible D gene TRBD1, 5 bases. Trimming cost V 5 bases and J 1 base, with 9 bases left between them. The CDR3 totals 14 residues. Per the germline V gene, CDR1 is SGHRS and CDR2 is YFSETQ. In DNA, the CDR3 is TGCGCCAGCAGATCAGGGATGAACACCGGGGAGCTGTTTTTT. This codes for CASRSGMNTGELFF. Full variable domain (outside the CDR3, taken from reference TRBV5-1 and TRBJ2-2): KAGVTQTPRYLIKTRGQQVTLSCSPISGHRSVSWYQQTPGQGLQFLFEYFSETQRNKGNFPGRFSGRQFSNSRSEMNVSTLELGDSALYLCASRSGMNTGELFFGEGSRLTVL.

The genes are TRBV7-3 and TRBJ2-1; 11 nucleotides match TRBD2. The J segment lost 7 bases and the V segment lost 3 bases, leaving 8 bases of the junction unmatched. Germline CDR1 is SGHTA and CDR2 is FQGTGA. The CDR3 runs 16 residues. As DNA, the CDR3 is TGTGCCAGCAGCTTGAGGACACCTAGCGGGGGGAATGAGCAGTTCTTC. Amino acid sequence: CASSLRTPSGGNEQFF.

For the CDR3, the DNA is TGTGCCAGCAGCTCCGACAGGTACAATGAGCAGTTCTTC. It codes for CASSSDRYNEQFF. This chain uses TRBV11-2 with TRBJ2-1, with D possibly being TRBD1 (6 bases). Trimming cost V 4 bases and J 4 bases, with 8 bases left between them. The CDR3 covers 13 residues. Germline V lookup: CDR1 SGHAT, CDR2 FQNNGV.

The chain combines TRBV5-1 with TRBJ1-6; no definite D call. CDR3 length equals 14 residues. Trimming pared 0 bases from V and 5 bases from J, leaving 6 bases between. Germline lookup yields CDR1 SGHRS and CDR2 YFSETQ. The CDR3 spells CASSLALNNSPLHF. In DNA form, the CDR3 reads TGCGCCAGCAGCTTGGCCCTAAATAATTCACCCCTCCACTTT.

The J gene is TRBJ2-7, the V gene TRBV13, with TRBD1 as a possible D gene (5 bases). Germline V gene lookup returns CDR1 PRHDT and CDR2 FYEKMQ (reference sequence). Trimming removed 5 bases from V and 1 base from J, with 15 bases in between. The CDR3 covers 15 residues. The CDR3 sequence: CASSEGVGRSYEQYF. The CDR3 DNA sequence: TGTGCCAGCAGCGAAGGGGTGGGGCGGTCCTACGAGCAGTACTTC.

J is TRBJ1-2 and V is TRBV19, with 11 nucleotides matching TRBD1. Losses at the gene ends were 4 bases for V and 10 bases for J; bases not matched to a gene: 5. There are 13 residues in the CDR3. Germline loops: CDR1 LNHDA, CDR2 SQIVND (reference sequence). Here the CDR3 reads CASSRGQGVFYTF. The CDR3 region has the DNA TGTGCCAGTAGTAGGGGACAGGGGGTATTCTACACCTTC.

This chain joins TRBV9 and TRBJ1-4, with TRBD1 as a possible D gene (6 bases). The germline V gene encodes CDR1 SGDLS and CDR2 YYNGEE. V was clipped by 3 bases and J by 3 bases, with 12 bases between them. The CDR3 is made up of 15 amino acids. CDR3 sequence: CASSAHRASNEKLFF. CDR3 sequence (DNA): TGTGCCAGCAGCGCCCACAGGGCATCTAATGAAAAACTGTTTTTT.

The chain joins TRBV5-1 to TRBJ1-3; D gene ambiguous. V was shortened by 4 bases and J by 4 bases, with 9 bases between the two germline ends. The CDR3 is 13 residues long. Germline V gene data show CDR1 as SGHRS and CDR2 as YFSETQ. CDR3 protein: CASSPQQGNTIYF. The CDR3 DNA reads TGCGCCAGCAGCCCACAACAAGGAAACACCATATATTTT.

The V gene is TRBV27, the J gene TRBJ1-5; tentative D call: TRBD1 (5 bases). Trimming removed 0 bases from V and 6 bases from J, with 15 bases in between. This CDR3 contains 16 residues. CDR1 and CDR2 from the germline V gene are MNHEY and SMNVEV (reference sequence). For the CDR3, the DNA is TGTGCCAGCAGTTTATCTCCTAGTGGTGGGGCTCAGCCCCAGCATTTT. Translation: CASSLSPSGGAQPQHF.

V and J are TRBV6-1 and TRBJ1-2; D not certain. The germline CDR1 and CDR2 sequences are MNHNS and SASEGT. The CDR3 length is 8 residues. The CDR3 DNA is TGTGCGATCGAGGGCTACACCTTC. Amino acids: CAIEGYTF.

The chain joins TRBV6-5 to TRBJ2-2, with 7 bases aligning to TRBD2. The germline gives CDR1 MNHEY, CDR2 SVGAGI. The V and J ends lost 6 bases and 4 bases, in that order; junction bases with no gene match: 5. This CDR3 has 14 residues. The CDR3 loop reads CASRGVAGTGELFF. In nucleotides, the CDR3 is TGTGCCAGCAGGGGGGTAGCGGGCACCGGGGAGCTGTTTTTT.

This clone turned up a few times. The rearrangement links TRBV5-6 to TRBJ2-7; D uncertain. CDR1 is SGHDT and CDR2 is YYEEEE in the germline V gene. This CDR3 comprises 14 residues. V lost 6 bases and J 2 bases, leaving 15 bases between the germline ends. CDR3 nucleotide sequence: TGTGCCAGCACCCTTTGGTCGGTAGCCTACGAGCAGTACTTC. Its protein product is CASTLWSVAYEQYF.

The V and J genes are TRBV4-1 and TRBJ1-3, with a possible D match to TRBD1 (5 bases). The V gene's germline CDR1 is MGHRA and CDR2 YSYEKL. The CDR3 sequence is 19 residues long. Trimming cost V 4 bases and J 0 bases, with 22 bases left between them. This CDR3 is CASSRDSSDISSSGNTIYF. The CDR3, as DNA: TGCGCCAGCAGCCGCGATTCTTCGGACATCTCGAGCTCTGGAAACACCATATATTTT.

The rearrangement links TRBV28 to TRBJ1-2, with TRBD1 matching over 8 bases. V gave up 3 bases and J gave up 7 bases; unmatched junction bases: 10. Looked up from germline, CDR1 is MDHEN and CDR2 is SYDVKM. The CDR3 sequence is 15 residues long. CDR3 nucleotides: TGTGCCAGCAGTTTGGGGTCGTCAGGGGGCCGTGGCTACACCTTC. Translation: CASSLGSSGGRGYTF.

The J gene is TRBJ2-3, the V gene TRBV5-1; maybe TRBD1 (6 bases). V lost 2 bases and J lost 4, with 14 bases in between. The length of the CDR3 is 15 residues. Germline V gene sequence: CDR1 SGHRS, CDR2 YFSETQ. CDR3 nucleotide sequence: TGCGCCAGCAGCTTAGTGGGGGCGCGAGCAGATACGCAGTATTTT. Its translation is CASSLVGARADTQYF.

The V call is TRBV6-5, the J call TRBJ2-7, with D unclear. CDR1 is MNHEY and CDR2 is SVGAGI in the germline V gene. CDR3 length: 14 residues. V gave up 2 bases and J gave up 0 bases, with 8 bases separating them. The chain's CDR3 is CASSYLSSSYEQYF. CDR3 coding DNA: TGTGCCAGCAGTTACCTTTCTAGCTCCTACGAGCAGTACTTC.